These T cell receptor beta chains were read from a single sample in a study of CXCR3-negative and CXCR3-positive naive CD8 T cells. TCRdb re-called the 5' RACE reads and catalogs CDR3 proteins one per entry, DNA excluded. The specimen's table records around 88,000 distinct CDR3 sequences. Sequenced sample: naive CXCR3+ CD8+ T cells from blood. Source of these receptors: a human donor in good health. Some clones in this sample may be carry-over from other donors' samples. The CDR3 runs from the conserved cysteine through the conserved F or W.

V gene: TRBV29-1; J gene: TRBJ2-7; CDR3 protein: CSVEASSGSNSYEQYF
V gene: TRBV12-3/TRBV12-4; J gene: TRBJ1-5; CDR3 protein: CASSLGQSNQPQHF
V gene: TRBV12-3/TRBV12-4; J gene: TRBJ2-1; CDR3 protein: CASTRDRGNNEQFF
V gene: TRBV28; J gene: TRBJ2-1; CDR3 protein: CASTREPDNEQFF
V gene: TRBV3-1; J gene: TRBJ2-7; CDR3 protein: CASSPQAGSEGYEQYF
V gene: TRBV4-3; J gene: TRBJ2-1; CDR3 protein: CASSQDDRSYNEQFF
V gene: TRBV27; J gene: TRBJ1-2; CDR3 protein: CASSWQGEGGYTF
V gene: TRBV19; J gene: TRBJ1-5; CDR3 protein: CASRKQSANNQPQHF
V gene: TRBV2; J gene: TRBJ2-1; CDR3 protein: CASSGREGVNEQFF
V gene: TRBV29-1; J gene: TRBJ2-1; CDR3 protein: CSIRGLAGYNEQFF
V gene: TRBV1; J gene: TRBJ1-5; CDR3 protein: CTSSQDPGAAQPQHF
V gene: TRBV19; J gene: TRBJ2-1; CDR3 protein: CASSISTGNGYNEQFF
V gene: TRBV2; J gene: TRBJ2-1; CDR3 protein: CASSDLQGTRYNEQFF
V gene: TRBV6-2/TRBV6-3; J gene: TRBJ1-1; CDR3 protein: CASSPRGLVTEAFF
V gene: TRBV4-1; J gene: TRBJ2-7; CDR3 protein: CASSHHITGGYEQYF
V gene: TRBV7-2; J gene: TRBJ1-1; CDR3 protein: CASSSSGNTEAFF
V gene: TRBV27; J gene: TRBJ1-6; CDR3 protein: CASKGGQGGSPLHF
V gene: TRBV15; J gene: TRBJ1-6; CDR3 protein: CATIRGDLRDSNSPLHF
V gene: TRBV9; J gene: TRBJ2-7; CDR3 protein: CASSSTSGGYEQYF
V gene: TRBV6-2/TRBV6-3; J gene: TRBJ2-2; CDR3 protein: CASSWTATGELFF
V gene: TRBV12-3/TRBV12-4; J gene: TRBJ2-6; CDR3 protein: CASSLEGAGANVLTF
V gene: TRBV29-1; J gene: TRBJ2-7; CDR3 protein: CSVEGLAGENEQYF
V gene: TRBV11-2; J gene: TRBJ2-3; CDR3 protein: CASSLGRATDTQYF
V gene: TRBV5-4; J gene: TRBJ2-7; CDR3 protein: CASSGQDYEQYF
V gene: TRBV28; J gene: TRBJ2-1; CDR3 protein: CASSFPGTSVNEQFF
V gene: TRBV28; J gene: TRBJ2-5; CDR3 protein: CASSSPRRQETQYF
V gene: TRBV28; J gene: TRBJ2-7; CDR3 protein: CASSFVGLEQYF
V gene: TRBV12-3/TRBV12-4; J gene: TRBJ2-2; CDR3 protein: CASGTGGATGELFF
V gene: TRBV5-1; J gene: TRBJ1-2; CDR3 protein: CASSLAGNGYTF
V gene: TRBV20-1; J gene: TRBJ2-7; CDR3 protein: CSDSNTYEQYF
V gene: TRBV7-9; J gene: TRBJ2-1; CDR3 protein: CASSPHPGSEQFF
V gene: TRBV7-9; J gene: TRBJ2-7; CDR3 protein: CASSWAGRGYEQYF
V gene: TRBV25-1; J gene: TRBJ2-7; CDR3 protein: CASSEISDEQYF
V gene: TRBV7-8; J gene: TRBJ2-3; CDR3 protein: CASSPYRGSYTDTQYF
V gene: TRBV7-8; J gene: TRBJ2-2; CDR3 protein: CASSSVDRGNTGELFF
V gene: TRBV5-1; J gene: TRBJ1-6; CDR3 protein: CASSLGGINSPLHF
V gene: TRBV7-9; J gene: TRBJ1-1; CDR3 protein: CASRKTGEGTEAFF
V gene: TRBV6-2/TRBV6-3; J gene: TRBJ2-2; CDR3 protein: CASSYVAGGPGELFF
V gene: TRBV20-1; J gene: TRBJ1-3; CDR3 protein: CSAPVGFSGNTIYF
V gene: TRBV7-9; J gene: TRBJ2-3; CDR3 protein: CASSPREMSTDTQYF
V gene: TRBV6-4; J gene: TRBJ1-1; CDR3 protein: CASSDSPGENTEAFF
V gene: TRBV7-6; J gene: TRBJ1-1; CDR3 protein: CASMGMNTEAFF
V gene: TRBV2; J gene: TRBJ2-1; CDR3 protein: CASALVYNEQFF
V gene: TRBV6-2/TRBV6-3; J gene: TRBJ2-4; CDR3 protein: CASNDRDSAKNIQYF
V gene: TRBV5-5; J gene: TRBJ2-1; CDR3 protein: CASSAYRVLLGNEQFF
V gene: TRBV6-5; J gene: TRBJ2-7; CDR3 protein: CASSRSGSSYEQYF
V gene: TRBV7-8; J gene: TRBJ2-7; CDR3 protein: CASRNSYEQYF
V gene: TRBV6-2/TRBV6-3; J gene: TRBJ2-7; CDR3 protein: CATSTRYEKYF
V gene: TRBV13; J gene: TRBJ2-5; CDR3 protein: CASSLRAWEETQYF
V gene: TRBV7-2; J gene: TRBJ2-1; CDR3 protein: CASSLGRGGNEQFF